This T cell receptor beta chain was recovered during a study of cytomegalovirus exposure and HLA in healthy donors. Whole-study findings and limits: Differences between HLA loci emerged in a later analysis of TCR association rates, with DRB1 most and HLA-C fewest. Data from an earlier analysis indicated that most TCR beta V segments were productive either about 90% or about 30% of the time.

This clone appeared a single time. No antigen is known for it. PCR used 60 Vbeta primers and 13 Jbeta primers. Method: immunoSEQ multiplex PCR; TCRdb's copy keeps in-frame clones and lacks some. The sample consists of around 200,000 clones, about four fifths of them appearing once. The germline V and J ends were trimmed by 2 bases and 7 bases, with 12 bases remaining between them. The length of the CDR3 is 14 residues. Per the germline V gene, CDR1 is MNHNY and CDR2 is SVGAGI (reference sequence). This TCR was recovered from a woman between 45 and 65 years old in good health and CMV-seropositive. This chain connects TRBV6-6 to TRBJ1-5; a possible D gene is TRBD1 (6 bases). The sample consisted of PBMCs. The CDR3 reads CASSYAGVRQPQHF. The CDR3 DNA sequence: TGTGCCAGCAGTTACGCAGGGGTAAGGCAGCCCCAGCATTTT.